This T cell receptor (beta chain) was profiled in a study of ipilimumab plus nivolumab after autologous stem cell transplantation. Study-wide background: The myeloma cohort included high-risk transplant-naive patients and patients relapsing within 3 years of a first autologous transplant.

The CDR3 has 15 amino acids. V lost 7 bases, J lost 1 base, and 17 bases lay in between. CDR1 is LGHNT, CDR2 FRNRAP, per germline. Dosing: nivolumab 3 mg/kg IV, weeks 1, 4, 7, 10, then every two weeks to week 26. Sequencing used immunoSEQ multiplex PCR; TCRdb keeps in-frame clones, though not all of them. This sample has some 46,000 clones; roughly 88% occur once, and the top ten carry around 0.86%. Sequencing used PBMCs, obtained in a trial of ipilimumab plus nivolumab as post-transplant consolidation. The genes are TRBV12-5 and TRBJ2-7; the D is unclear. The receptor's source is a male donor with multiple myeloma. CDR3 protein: CASALHPGHSYEQYF. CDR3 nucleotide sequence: TGTGCTAGTGCTTTACATCCAGGCCATTCCTACGAGCAGTACTTC.